Listed below are T cell receptor beta chains from one sample, sequenced in a study of HIV-infected children after antiretroviral therapy interruption. One entry per CDR3 protein results from TCRdb running MiXCR on the 3' RACE reads. The data show about 40,000 distinct CDR3 sequences, about 7% seen once. The sample consisted of CD45RA+ CD4+ T cells from PBMCs, pooled from several time points, taken from a donor given antiretroviral therapy, either interrupted or continuous. The receptors derive from a pool of human donors with HIV. CDR3s include the opening cysteine and the closing phenylalanine or tryptophan. Fields, in order: CDR3 length, D gene, J gene, V gene, clone size, CDR3 protein, CDR3 DNA. A D gene is named only where the DNA matches it firmly. Clone size is given for some rows only: seen once, a few or many times, or a class if the clone is expanded.

14	NA	TRBJ1-1	TRBV23-1	many	CASSQSYRNTEAFF	TGCGCCAGCAGTCAATCGTACAGGAACACTGAAGCTTTCTTT
17	NA	TRBJ2-6	TRBV18	many	CASSPLIPSSGANVLTF	TGTGCCAGCTCACCACTTATTCCGAGCTCTGGGGCCAACGTCCTGACTTTC
14	NA	TRBJ2-4	TRBV6-2/TRBV6-3	many	CASSLQGGENIQYF	TGTGCCAGCAGCTTACAGGGTGGCGAAAACATTCAGTACTTC
15	NA	TRBJ2-2	TRBV10-1	many	CASSEFDLHTGELFF	TGCGCCAGCAGTGAGTTCGACTTGCACACCGGGGAGCTGTTTTTT
14	NA	TRBJ1-5	TRBV15	many	CATSRNRDGSPQHF	TGTGCCACCAGCAGAAACCGGGACGGTTCACCCCAGCATTTT
16	TRBD2	TRBJ2-7	TRBV6-6	few	CASRGTSGIAPSEQYF	TGTGCCAGCAGGGGTACTAGCGGAATCGCTCCCTCTGAGCAGTACTTC
14	NA	TRBJ1-5	TRBV7-2	many	CASSFKYSNQPQHF	TGTGCCAGCAGCTTTAAGTATAGCAATCAGCCCCAGCATTTT
18	TRBD1	TRBJ1-2	TRBV20-1	NA	CSAHPPGTGGRGNYGYTF	TGCAGTGCTCATCCCCCCGGGACAGGGGGCCGGGGTAACTATGGCTACACCTTC
14	NA	TRBJ2-3	TRBV6-5	many	CATIAPLVPDTQYF	TGTGCCACCATCGCCCCTTTAGTGCCAGATACGCAGTATTTT
14	NA	TRBJ1-6	TRBV27	NA	CASSLSPSGSPLHF	TGTGCCAGCAGTTTATCCCCGTCCGGTTCACCCCTCCACTTT
14	TRBD2	TRBJ2-3	TRBV20-1	few	CSAPLAGAQDTQYF	TGCAGTGCTCCACTAGCGGGGGCACAAGATACGCAGTATTTT
13	TRBD1	TRBJ1-1	TRBV12-5	many	CASGRDRETEAFF	TGTGCTAGTGGCCGGGACAGGGAAACTGAAGCTTTCTTT
14	TRBD1	TRBJ1-4	TRBV7-2	few	CASSLGRGRGKLFF	TGTGCCAGCAGCTTAGGGAGGGGGCGGGGAAAACTGTTTTTT
14	NA	TRBJ2-5	TRBV28	few	CASSLSLASETQYF	TGTGCCAGCAGTTTGAGTCTAGCGAGTGAGACCCAGTACTTC
15	TRBD2	TRBJ2-3	TRBV7-2	many	CASSFERGRTDTQYF	TGTGCCAGCAGCTTCGAGCGGGGGCGCACAGATACGCAGTATTTT
14	NA	TRBJ1-2	TRBV5-1	many	CASSPDGGWSGYTF	TGCGCCAGCAGCCCGGACGGGGGTTGGAGTGGCTACACCTTC
18	NA	TRBJ1-6	TRBV7-2	NA	CASSLGLSGRQPNSPLHF	TGTGCCAGCAGCTTAGGTTTGTCGGGGCGACAGCCAAATTCACCCCTCCACTTT